This is a list of T cell receptor beta chains from one sample in a study of Ad26.COV2.S vaccination and SARS-CoV-2 variants. Assay used: immunoSEQ multiplex PCR; TCRdb lists only in-frame clones, some missing. The profile covers around 420,000 clones, with roughly 90% appearing a single time and about 3.6% taken by the ten largest. Sequencing was performed on peripheral blood, taken in a trial of Ad26.COV2.S vaccine versus placebo. The receptor source for this set is a person aged 18-65 years who received the Ad26.COV2.S COVID-19 vaccine or a placebo. The CDR3 runs from the conserved cysteine through the conserved F or W. The D gene is left open where the match is weak. Rows give clone size only sometimes, using once, few, many, or a class for an expanded clone.

D gene: TRBD1
J gene: TRBJ1-6
clone size: NA
V gene: TRBV7-9
CDR3 DNA: TGTGCCAGCAGCTTAGGGGCCCCGGGACAGAATTCACCCCTCCACTTT
CDR3 protein: CASSLGAPGQNSPLHF

D gene: NA
J gene: TRBJ1-6
clone size: few
V gene: TRBV7-3
CDR3 DNA: TGTGCCAGCAGCTTAGAGGGTAATTCACCCCTCCACTTT
CDR3 protein: CASSLEGNSPLHF

D gene: NA
J gene: TRBJ1-1
clone size: NA
V gene: TRBV18
CDR3 DNA: TGTGCCAGCTCACCGCTACAGGGACAGAACACTGAAGCTTTCTTT
CDR3 protein: CASSPLQGQNTEAFF

D gene: NA
J gene: TRBJ1-3
clone size: once
V gene: TRBV4-1
CDR3 DNA: TGCGCCAGCAGCCAAGGCCTTCTCGGTTCGGCTGGAAACACCATATATTTT
CDR3 protein: CASSQGLLGSAGNTIYF

D gene: NA
J gene: TRBJ2-3
clone size: NA
V gene: TRBV12-3/TRBV12-4
CDR3 DNA: TGTGCCAGCAGTTCCGCCACAGATACGCAGTATTTT
CDR3 protein: CASSSATDTQYF

D gene: TRBD2
J gene: TRBJ2-5
clone size: NA
V gene: TRBV7-8
CDR3 DNA: TGTGCCAGCAGCCTACCGGGACTAGCGCAAGAGACCCAGTACTTC
CDR3 protein: CASSLPGLAQETQYF

D gene: NA
J gene: TRBJ1-4
clone size: NA
V gene: TRBV2
CDR3 DNA: TGTGCCAGCAGTCCCCTCCCGGGACAAATTAATGAAAAACTGTTTTTT
CDR3 protein: CASSPLPGQINEKLFF

D gene: NA
J gene: TRBJ1-1
clone size: NA
V gene: TRBV6-5
CDR3 DNA: TGTGCCAGCACCCGGGGGCTGGAAGCTTTCTTT
CDR3 protein: CASTRGLEAFF

D gene: NA
J gene: TRBJ1-5
clone size: NA
V gene: TRBV1
CDR3 DNA: TGCACCAGCAGCCAAGACGACTGCGCTTGGGGTCAGCCCCAGCATTTT
CDR3 protein: CTSSQDDCAWGQPQHF

D gene: TRBD1
J gene: TRBJ2-7
clone size: NA
V gene: TRBV2
CDR3 DNA: TGTGCCAGCACAAGGACAGGCTCCTACGAGCAGTACTTC
CDR3 protein: CASTRTGSYEQYF

D gene: NA
J gene: TRBJ2-3
clone size: NA
V gene: TRBV11-3
CDR3 DNA: TGTGCCAGCCAAGGCTCGGCAGATACGCAGTATTTT
CDR3 protein: CASQGSADTQYF

D gene: NA
J gene: TRBJ1-3
clone size: NA
V gene: TRBV9
CDR3 DNA: TGTGCCAGCAGCGTAGGTCAGGCTTCTGGAAACACCATATATTTT
CDR3 protein: CASSVGQASGNTIYF

D gene: NA
J gene: TRBJ2-3
clone size: NA
V gene: TRBV5-1
CDR3 DNA: TGCGCCAGCAGCTTCCAATCTACCCCCCCAGATACGCAGTATTTT
CDR3 protein: CASSFQSTPPDTQYF

D gene: TRBD1
J gene: TRBJ1-6
clone size: NA
V gene: TRBV19
CDR3 DNA: TGTGCCAGTAGTATCGCCGGGACAGGAGGCTCACCCCTCCACTTT
CDR3 protein: CASSIAGTGGSPLHF

D gene: NA
J gene: TRBJ1-2
clone size: NA
V gene: TRBV5-6
CDR3 DNA: TGTGCCAGCAGCTTCATCTCGGGGATTGACTATGGCTACACCTTC
CDR3 protein: CASSFISGIDYGYTF

D gene: NA
J gene: TRBJ2-3
clone size: NA
V gene: TRBV4-1
CDR3 DNA: TGCGCCAGCAGCCGAACACAGGAGCGCACAGATACGCAGTATTTT
CDR3 protein: CASSRTQERTDTQYF

D gene: TRBD2
J gene: TRBJ2-3
clone size: NA
V gene: TRBV6-2/TRBV6-3
CDR3 DNA: TGTGCCAGCAGCCTGGGACTAGTAGAGACAGATACGCAGTATTTT
CDR3 protein: CASSLGLVETDTQYF

D gene: NA
J gene: TRBJ1-3
clone size: NA
V gene: TRBV7-9
CDR3 DNA: TGTGCCAGCGCCTCGGGCCGGGCCAGTGGAAACACCATATATTTT
CDR3 protein: CASASGRASGNTIYF

D gene: TRBD2
J gene: TRBJ2-2
clone size: once
V gene: TRBV6-5
CDR3 DNA: TGTGCCAGCAGTCCCCCCCGGGGGGTTGACGGGGAGCTGTTTTTT
CDR3 protein: CASSPPRGVDGELFF

D gene: NA
J gene: TRBJ2-1
clone size: NA
V gene: TRBV30
CDR3 DNA: TGTGCCTACGTAGACAGAGAGGTAGCCAATGAGCAGTTCTTC
CDR3 protein: CAYVDREVANEQFF

D gene: TRBD1
J gene: TRBJ2-2
clone size: NA
V gene: TRBV10-1
CDR3 DNA: TGCGCCAGCAGTGCCGGGACAGGGGGCACCGGGGAGCTGTTTTTT
CDR3 protein: CASSAGTGGTGELFF

D gene: TRBD1
J gene: TRBJ2-7
clone size: NA
V gene: TRBV19
CDR3 DNA: TGTGCCAGTAGTTTCGGGACAGACTACGAGCAGTACTTC
CDR3 protein: CASSFGTDYEQYF

D gene: NA
J gene: TRBJ2-1
clone size: NA
V gene: TRBV18
CDR3 DNA: TGTGCCAGCTCACCACCGTCACCGTACAATGAGCAGTTCTTC
CDR3 protein: CASSPPSPYNEQFF

D gene: NA
J gene: TRBJ2-6
clone size: few
V gene: TRBV7-2
CDR3 DNA: TGTGCCAGCAGCTCATGGGCAGGGGCGTCAGGGGCCAACGTCCTGACTTTC
CDR3 protein: CASSSWAGASGANVLTF

D gene: NA
J gene: TRBJ2-2
clone size: few
V gene: TRBV6-6
CDR3 DNA: TGTGCCAGCAGGGAGGGGGTCACCGGGGAGCTGTTTTTT
CDR3 protein: CASREGVTGELFF

D gene: NA
J gene: TRBJ1-1
clone size: NA
V gene: TRBV11-3
CDR3 DNA: TGTGCCAGCATAGAGGCCGGGACTGAAGCTTTCTTT
CDR3 protein: CASIEAGTEAFF

D gene: NA
J gene: TRBJ1-2
clone size: NA
V gene: TRBV4-3
CDR3 DNA: TGCGCCAGCAGCCAAGATCCAACAGGCCCCTATGGCTACACCTTC
CDR3 protein: CASSQDPTGPYGYTF

D gene: NA
J gene: TRBJ2-7
clone size: once
V gene: TRBV27
CDR3 DNA: TGTGCCAGCAGTGAGCTTGGGGGGAGATATTCTTACGAGCAGTACTTC
CDR3 protein: CASSELGGRYSYEQYF

D gene: TRBD2
J gene: TRBJ2-1
clone size: once
V gene: TRBV6-5
CDR3 DNA: TGTGCCAGCAGTTACCGTCTAGCGGGGGGAGTTAATGAGCAGTTCTTC
CDR3 protein: CASSYRLAGGVNEQFF

D gene: NA
J gene: TRBJ1-1
clone size: NA
V gene: TRBV30
CDR3 DNA: TGTGCCTGGAGCGGGACCGTTAACACTGAAGCTTTCTTT
CDR3 protein: CAWSGTVNTEAFF

D gene: NA
J gene: TRBJ1-1
clone size: NA
V gene: TRBV6-2/TRBV6-3
CDR3 DNA: TGTGCCAGCAGTCACCTACTGCGGGGCACTGAAGCTTTCTTT
CDR3 protein: CASSHLLRGTEAFF